The sequence of this T cell receptor (beta chain) was determined in a study of control samples from healthy donors and cancer patients. TCRdb's copy holds only in-frame clones and misses some; the assay was immunoSEQ multiplex PCR. The table records about 120,000 clones, over 90% of them present only once. Germline V gives CDR1 SGHKS, CDR2 YYEKEE (reference sequence). The CDR3 has 15 residues. With V trimmed by 1 base and J by 4 bases, 5 bases remained unmatched. The specimen sequenced was blood. J is TRBJ1-3 and V is TRBV5-5; TRBD1 aligns across 7 bases. The sequence came from a man aged 25-45 years in good health. The chain's CDR3 is CASSLLADRGNTIYF. As DNA, the CDR3 is TGTGCCAGCAGCTTGCTCGCGGACAGGGGAAACACCATATATTTT.